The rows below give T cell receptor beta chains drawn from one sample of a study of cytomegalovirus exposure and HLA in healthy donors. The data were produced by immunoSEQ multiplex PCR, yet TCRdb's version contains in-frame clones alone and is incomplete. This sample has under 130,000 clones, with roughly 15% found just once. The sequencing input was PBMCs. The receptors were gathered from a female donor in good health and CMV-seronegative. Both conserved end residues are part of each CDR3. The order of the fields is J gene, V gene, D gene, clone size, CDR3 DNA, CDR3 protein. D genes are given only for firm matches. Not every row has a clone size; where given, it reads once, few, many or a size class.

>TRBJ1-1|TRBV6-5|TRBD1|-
TGTGCCAGCAGTTACGCAGGGGGCACTGAAGCTTTCTTT
CASSYAGGTEAFF
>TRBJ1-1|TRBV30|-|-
TGTGCCTGGAGGGTCCAGGGTCGCGGTGCTGAAGCTTTCTTT
CAWRVQGRGAEAFF
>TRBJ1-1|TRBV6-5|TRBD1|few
TGTGCCAGCAGACGACAGGGTTTAGCGTACACTGAAGCTTTCTTT
CASRRQGLAYTEAFF
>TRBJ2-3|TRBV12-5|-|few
TGTGCTAGTGGTTTGGGACGATTTGGAGGGGTGGTCACAGATACGCAGTATTTT
CASGLGRFGGVVTDTQYF
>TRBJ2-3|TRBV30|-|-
TGTGCCTGGAGTCCTAGCACAGATACGCAGTATTTT
CAWSPSTDTQYF
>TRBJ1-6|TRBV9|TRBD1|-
TGTGCCAGCAGCGTAGGTGGGACAGGGGGTTCACCCCTCCACTTT
CASSVGGTGGSPLHF
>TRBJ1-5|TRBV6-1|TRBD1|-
TGTGCCAGCAGTGAATTGGACAGGGCCCAGCCCCAGCATTTT
CASSELDRAQPQHF
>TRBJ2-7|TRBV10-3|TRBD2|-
TGTGCCATCAGTGCGACTAGCGGGGGGCCCCCTGGGAACTACGAGCAGTACTTC
CAISATSGGPPGNYEQYF
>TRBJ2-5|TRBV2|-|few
TGTGCCAGCAGCGTTCCCCGGGGGCAAGAGACCCAGTACTTC
CASSVPRGQETQYF
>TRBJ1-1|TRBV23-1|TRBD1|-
TGCGCCAGCAAAACAGGGGACACTGAAGCTTTCTTT
CASKTGDTEAFF
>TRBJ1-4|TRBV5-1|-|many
TGCGCCAGCAGCTGGGAAGCCGACAGGCCCACTAATGAAAAACTGTTTTTT
CASSWEADRPTNEKLFF
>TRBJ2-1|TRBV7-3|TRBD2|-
TGTGCCAGCAGCTCAACTAGCGGGCCGAATGAGCAGTTCTTC
CASSSTSGPNEQFF
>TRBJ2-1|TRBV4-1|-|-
TGCGCCAGCAGCCAGGGGACACGTAGCTATGAGCAGTTCTTC
CASSQGTRSYEQFF
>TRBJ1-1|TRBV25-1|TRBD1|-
TGTGCCAGCAGATTGACAGGGGTTGTCACTGAAGCTTTCTTT
CASRLTGVVTEAFF
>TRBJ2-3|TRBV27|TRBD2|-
TGTGCCAGCAGTTTAGGGCTAGCGGGAGGCCCCAGCACAGATACGCAGTATTTT
CASSLGLAGGPSTDTQYF
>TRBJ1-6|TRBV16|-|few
TGTGCCAGCAGCCAAGTGCAGGGTGGAAATTCACCCCTCCACTTT
CASSQVQGGNSPLHF
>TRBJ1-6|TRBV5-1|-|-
TGCGCCAGCAGCTCTGGACAGTACTATAATTCACCCCTCCACTTT
CASSSGQYYNSPLHF
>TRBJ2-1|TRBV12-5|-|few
TGTGCTAGTGGTTTGGGCCCCAGGGGCTTTGAGCAGTTCTTC
CASGLGPRGFEQFF
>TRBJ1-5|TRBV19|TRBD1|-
TGTGCCAGTAGTATCCGCAGGGGGCCCCTTGGCAATCAGCCCCAGCATTTT
CASSIRRGPLGNQPQHF
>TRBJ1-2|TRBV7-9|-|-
TGTGCCAGCAGCTTAGGGGGCGGATCTAACTATGGCTACACCTTC
CASSLGGGSNYGYTF
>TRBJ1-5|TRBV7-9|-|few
TGTGCCAGCAGCTTTGGACAGTTCGATCAGCCCCAGCATTTT
CASSFGQFDQPQHF
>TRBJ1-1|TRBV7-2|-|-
TGTGCCAGCAGCGGCCTACAGAGCCAAGCTTTCTTT
CASSGLQSQAFF
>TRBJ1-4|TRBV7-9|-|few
TGTGCCAGCAGCTTAGTCTTTGATGAAAAACTGTTTTTT
CASSLVFDEKLFF